These 31 T cell receptor beta chains originate from one sample sequenced in a study of spatial heterogeneity in lung cancer. TCRdb recomputed calls from the 5' RACE reads with MiXCR, one row per CDR3 protein. The sample lists around 120,000 distinct CDR3 sequences, 9% to 15% seen once, with about 15% in the top ten. The time point denotes: blood at routine non-recurrence follow-up after resection. TCRs were sequenced from unsorted whole RNA of tumor, nontumor lung or PBMC. The sample here was PBMCs, taken at follow-up. The source of these receptors is a male donor with early-stage non-small cell lung cancer.

This clonotype was counted only a few times. V gene TRBV2 combines with J gene TRBJ1-5; D uncertain. V was shortened by 7 bases and J by 2 bases, with 21 bases between the two germline ends. CDR3 size: 17 residues. The germline gives CDR1 SNHLY, CDR2 FYNNEI. This chain's CDR3 is CASTLGRLGIGNQPQHF. CDR3 sequence (DNA): TGTGCCAGCACCTTAGGAAGGTTAGGCATCGGCAATCAGCCCCAGCATTTT.

This clonotype was detected a few times. Likely a read error: the CDR3 ends without its conserved phenylalanine or tryptophan. It is unclear where the CDR3 begins or ends on the DNA, so no DNA is shown, and the CDR3 is as TCRdb lists it. The chain couples TRBV7-2 to TRBJ2-3; the table's TRBD1 call for D was not verified on the DNA. Germline V gene sequence: CDR1 SGHTA, CDR2 FQGNSA. The CDR3 sequence runs 11 residues, both termini included. CDR3 amino acids: CASITGTYFSV.

The chain has TRBV4-1 and TRBJ1-5, with D maybe TRBD1 (6 bases). This CDR3 has 15 residues. Germline V gene data show CDR1 as MGHRA and CDR2 as YSYEKL. V was clipped by 7 bases and J by 3 bases, with 16 bases between them. CDR3 nucleotides: TGCGCCAGCAACCGAGTCCAGGGGCTCAATCAGCCCCAGCATTTT. It translates to CASNRVQGLNQPQHF.

This clonotype has just a few counts. V is TRBV11-2 and J is TRBJ2-7, with D maybe TRBD2 (6 bases). CDR1 and CDR2 (germline): SGHAT, FQNNGV. The length of the CDR3 is 15 residues. V lost 2 bases and J 3 bases, leaving 14 bases between the germline ends. CDR3 loop: CASSLLGTANYEQYF. DNA of the CDR3: TGTGCCAGCAGCTTACTCGGGACTGCGAACTACGAGCAGTACTTC.

This clonotype was counted a few times. This chain joins TRBV18 and TRBJ2-2; 9 nucleotides match TRBD2. Germline values: CDR1 KGHSH, CDR2 LQKENI. J lost 4 bases, V lost 0 bases, and 6 bases had no gene match. The CDR3 is 17 amino acids. The CDR3 reads CASSPPGTSRGTGELFF. The CDR3, as DNA: TGTGCCAGCTCACCACCTGGGACTAGCCGGGGCACCGGGGAGCTGTTTTTT. Full variable domain (rest looked up from reference TRBV18 and TRBJ2-2): NAGVMQNPRHLVRRRGQEARLRCSPMKGHSHVYWYRQLPEEGLKFMVYLQKENIIDESGMPKERFSAEFPKEGPSILRIQQVVRGDSAAYFCASSPPGTSRGTGELFFGEGSRLTVL.

This clonotype was recorded many times. The CDR3 nucleotides are TGTGCCAGCAGCGCCGGGACTAGCGGGGGCTCCTACAATGAGCAGTTCTTC. It codes for CASSAGTSGGSYNEQFF. The gene calls are TRBV9 and TRBJ2-1; 14 positions match TRBD2. The ends lost 3 bases at V and 0 bases at J; junction bases unmatched: 2. The CDR3 has 17 residues. CDR1 and CDR2 (germline): SGDLS, YYNGEE.

This clonotype was seen more than once but under ten times. V gene TRBV7-9 combines with J gene TRBJ1-4; 8 bases are a match to TRBD1. The germline V gene encodes CDR1 SEHNR and CDR2 FQNEAQ (reference sequence). V lost 4 bases to trimming and J lost 8 bases; unmatched junction nucleotides: 6. The CDR3 is 14 amino acids. DNA of the CDR3: TGTGCCAGCAGCTCTGGACAGGGCGGGGAAAAACTGTTTTTT. Its protein is CASSSGQGGEKLFF. The full variable domain, completed using reference TRBV7-9 and TRBJ1-4, is DTGVSQNPRHKITKRGQNVTFRCDPISEHNRLYWYRQTLGQGPEFLTYFQNEAQLEKSRLLSDRFSAERPKGSFSTLEIQRTEQGDSAMYLCASSSGQGGEKLFFGSGTQLSVL.

This clonotype was detected only a few times. The chain recombines TRBV21-1 with TRBJ2-7; TRBD2 is taken as the D call from the table, unchecked against the DNA. TRBV21-1 is tagged as a pseudogene. There are 18 residues in the CDR3. As DNA, the CDR3 is TGTGCCAGCAGCAAAGCTCGGCTAGCGGACAGGAGCTCCTACGAGCAGTACTTC. Translating gives CASSKARLADRSSYEQYF.

This clonotype was observed many times. V gene TRBV10-3 combines with J gene TRBJ2-7, with a possible D match to TRBD1 (6 bases). This CDR3 has 11 amino acids. In germline, CDR1 is ENHRY, CDR2 SYGVKD. V gave up 9 bases and J gave up 7 bases, with 13 bases separating them. DNA of the CDR3: TGTGCCATACATGCTCAGGGGGAGCAGTACTTC. Protein: CAIHAQGEQYF.

This clonotype was recorded at least ten times. The rearrangement uses TRBV4-2 and TRBJ2-3, with D possibly TRBD1 on 6 matching bases. V shed 3 bases and J shed 4 bases, with 14 bases lying between them. Germline CDR1 and CDR2: LGHNA and YNFKEQ. The CDR3 is 15 residues long. For the CDR3, the DNA is TGTGCCAGCAGCCATGGGCAGGGGATCGCAGATACGCAGTATTTT. This codes for CASSHGQGIADTQYF.

This clonotype was counted at least ten times. The chain uses TRBV28 and TRBJ1-2, with TRBD1 matching over 9 bases. V shed 5 bases, J shed 5 bases, and the junction held 9 bases outside the gene matches. Germline CDR1 is MDHEN and CDR2 is SYDVKM. This CDR3 contains 15 residues. CDR3 in amino acids: CASSGDRVVLYGYTF. The CDR3 nucleotides read TGTGCCAGCAGTGGGGACAGGGTGGTATTGTATGGCTACACCTTC.

This sequence joins TRBV5-6 and TRBJ1-1; unclear D gene. V was clipped by 4 bases and J by 4 bases, with 11 bases between them. The V gene's germline CDR1 is SGHDT and CDR2 YYEEEE. The CDR3 runs to 13 residues. This CDR3 is CASSRPIGTEAFF. As DNA, the CDR3 is TGTGCCAGCAGCAGGCCTATAGGCACTGAAGCTTTCTTT. Together with reference TRBV5-6 and TRBJ1-1, the CDR3 gives the full variable domain: DAGVTQSPTHLIKTRGQQVTLRCSPKSGHDTVSWYQQALGQGPQFIFQYYEEEERQRGNFPDRFSGHQFPNYSSELNVNALLLGDSALYLCASSRPIGTEAFFGQGTRLTVV.

This chain links TRBV6-6 with TRBJ2-7, with D possibly TRBD2 on 5 matching bases. The CDR3 totals 13 residues. The ends were cut back, 4 bases at V and 6 bases at J, with 13 bases in the middle. Germline-derived CDR1 and CDR2 are MNHNY and SVGAGI (reference sequence). CDR3 coding DNA: TGTGCCAGCAGTTTGACACTCAGCGGCGAGCAGTACTTC. It is translated as CASSLTLSGEQYF.

The table lists this clonotype with many counts. V usage is TRBV6-2 or TRBV6-3 and J usage is TRBJ1-1; D possibly corresponds to TRBD1 (6 bases). This CDR3 has 11 amino acids. V lost 10 bases and J lost 10, with 16 bases in between. Germline V gene sequence: CDR1 MNHEY, CDR2 SVGEGT. The CDR3 DNA follows: TGTGCCACTATAGGGGGGATACGAGCTTTCTTT. Protein sequence: CATIGGIRAFF.

This clonotype was seen ten or more times. The chain has TRBV20-1 and TRBJ2-1, with TRBD2 matching 11 bases. The trim removed 3 bases at V and 2 bases at J, leaving 9 bases unmatched. The CDR3 spans 17 residues. Germline V lookup: CDR1 DFQATT, CDR2 SNEGSKA (reference sequence). The CDR3 protein is CSARGLAGGRTYNEQFF. The CDR3 coding sequence is TGCAGTGCTAGGGGCCTAGCGGGGGGCCGTACCTACAATGAGCAGTTCTTC.

This clonotype was detected ten times or more. The CDR3 protein is CASSHAGVETQYF. The CDR3 DNA reads TGTGCCAGCAGCCACGCTGGGGTGGAGACCCAGTACTTC. The V gene is TRBV28, the J gene TRBJ2-5; no definite D call. V lost 6 bases and J 5 bases, leaving 13 bases between the germline ends. From germline, CDR1 is MDHEN and CDR2 SYDVKM. This CDR3 region has 13 residues.

The rearrangement links TRBV3-1 to TRBJ2-7, with no clear D. Germline V lookup: CDR1 LGHDT, CDR2 YNNKEL (reference sequence). With 0 bases removed from V and 0 bases from J, the gap between germline ends came to 9 bases. This CDR3 spans 15 amino acids. CDR3: CASSQDPRSSYEQYF. The CDR3 DNA sequence: TGTGCCAGCAGCCAAGATCCTCGGAGCTCCTACGAGCAGTACTTC.

There are a few counts of this clonotype. The V and J genes are TRBV15 and TRBJ1-2, with D unresolved. Germline assignment: CDR1 LNHNV and CDR2 YYDKDF (reference sequence). This CDR3 has 13 amino acids. The V and J ends lost 3 bases and 7 bases respectively, with 12 bases between them. The CDR3 region has the DNA TGTGCCACCAGCAGTGGCAGCGGAGGTGGCTACACCTTC. The encoded protein is CATSSGSGGGYTF.

In its sample, this clonotype was seen many times. This chain joins TRBV28 and TRBJ1-5; TRBD1 agrees at 7 bases. After removal of 7 bases from V and 1 base from J, the junction contained 10 bases not matched to a gene. The CDR3 runs to 16 residues. Germline V gene sequence: CDR1 MDHEN, CDR2 SYDVKM. The CDR3 DNA sequence: TGTGCCAGCAAAGAAAACAGGGGTGGGAGCAATCAGCCCCAGCATTTT. This sequence encodes CASKENRGGSNQPQHF.

V is TRBV7-9 and J is TRBJ2-7, with 9 bases that match TRBD2. The V segment lost 4 bases and the J segment 7 bases; nucleotides outside the gene matches: 11. Germline V gene data show CDR1 as SEHNR and CDR2 as FQNEAQ (reference sequence). The CDR3 extends over 15 amino acids. This CDR3 is CASSSSGAAVWEQYF. The CDR3 DNA reads as TGTGCCAGCAGCTCTAGCGGGGCCGCGGTTTGGGAGCAGTACTTC.

This clonotype showed up many times. The gene calls are TRBV20-1 and TRBJ2-6; D is uncertain. V gave up 3 bases and J gave up 2 bases, with 2 bases separating them. The CDR3 sequence is 12 residues long. Per the germline V gene, CDR1 is DFQATT and CDR2 is SNEGSKA (reference sequence). The CDR3, as DNA: TGCAGTGCTAGTACTGGGGCCAACGTCCTGACTTTC. It is translated as CSASTGANVLTF.

This clonotype has just a few counts. The chain employs TRBV7-2 and TRBJ2-2; D is perhaps TRBD2 (7 bases). Trimming took 5 bases from V and 5 from J, leaving 15 bases between them. From germline, CDR1 is SGHTA and CDR2 FQGNSA. The CDR3 runs 15 residues. The CDR3 bases are TGTGCCAGCAGCCCCCGGGGAGGGGGAACCGGGGAGCTGTTTTTT. Translating it yields CASSPRGGGTGELFF.

This sequence joins TRBV7-3 and TRBJ2-1; possibly TRBD1 or TRBD2 for D (5 bases each). The germline CDR1 and CDR2 sequences are SGHTA and FQGTGA. Trimming removed 5 bases at V and 7 bases at J, with 12 bases between. CDR3 length equals 13 residues. The CDR3 coding sequence is TGTGCCAGCAGCCGGGGACCTTCGAATGAGCAGTTCTTC. Protein sequence: CASSRGPSNEQFF.

Ten or more counts support this clonotype. The chain recombines TRBV2 with TRBJ2-1; 8 bases match TRBD2. The J segment lost 5 bases and the V segment lost 4 bases, leaving 7 bases of the junction unmatched. The CDR3 is 15 residues long. CDR1 is SNHLY and CDR2 is FYNNEI in the germline V gene. The CDR3 protein is CASSARTSFDNEQFF. CDR3 sequence (DNA): TGTGCCAGCAGTGCCCGGACTAGCTTCGACAATGAGCAGTTCTTC.

This chain connects TRBV20-1 to TRBJ2-6, with TRBD2 matching over 7 bases. The CDR3 length is 16 residues. V trimming: 6 bases; J trimming: 0 bases; junction bases outside the gene matches: 8. The germline V gene encodes CDR1 DFQATT and CDR2 SNEGSKA (reference sequence). The CDR3 bases are TGCAGTGCCCCCCCCGGGGGGTTCTCTGGGGCCAACGTCCTGACTTTC. It yields the protein CSAPPGGFSGANVLTF.

This clonotype appeared many times. This rearrangement joins TRBV6-5 to TRBJ2-2; 8 bases match TRBD1. V was pared by 2 bases and J by 0 bases, with 8 bases of the junction left unmatched. Per the germline V gene, CDR1 is MNHEY and CDR2 is SVGAGI. The CDR3 has 18 amino acids. CDR3 loop: CASSYRGQGNANTGELFF. DNA of the CDR3: TGTGCCAGCAGTTACCGTGGACAGGGTAACGCGAACACCGGGGAGCTGTTTTTT.

The chain has TRBV6-6 and TRBJ2-2; TRBD2 matches at 12 bases. The CDR3 contains 16 residues. V gave up 2 bases and J gave up 7 bases; unmatched junction bases: 5. Per the germline V gene, CDR1 is MNHNY and CDR2 is SVGAGI (reference sequence). The CDR3: CASSYPSGGAGGELFF. The CDR3, as DNA: TGTGCCAGCAGTTACCCTAGCGGGGGGGCAGGCGGGGAGCTGTTTTTT.

This clonotype has only a few counts. This chain uses TRBV7-3 with TRBJ1-5; a possible D gene is TRBD1 (6 bases). Per the germline V gene, CDR1 is SGHTA and CDR2 is FQGTGA. Trimming removed 0 bases from V and 5 bases from J, with 11 bases in between. The CDR3 is made up of 15 amino acids. The CDR3 here is CASSLTGGADQPQHF. The CDR3 DNA reads TGTGCCAGCAGCTTAACTGGGGGCGCGGATCAGCCCCAGCATTTT.

The CDR3 nucleotides are TGCGCCAGCAGCTTGGTCGGGAAGAACACCGGGGAGCTGTTTTTT. Translated, it gives CASSLVGKNTGELFF. The chain is built from TRBV5-1 and TRBJ2-2, with a tentative D call TRBD2 (5 bases). The CDR3 spans 15 residues. CDR1 and CDR2 from the germline V gene are SGHRS and YFSETQ. V lost 0 bases to trimming and J lost 1 base, with 7 bases between them.

CDR3 nucleotide sequence: TGTGCCAGCAGCCACGGGACGGATGGCTACACCTTC. Encoded protein: CASSHGTDGYTF. This chain uses TRBV3-1 with TRBJ1-2; D might be TRBD1 (5 bases). The length of the CDR3 is 12 residues. CDR1 and CDR2 from the germline V gene are LGHDT and YNNKEL (reference sequence). Trimming removed 3 bases from V and 6 bases from J, with 8 bases in between.

This clonotype has a handful of counts. The rearrangement joins TRBV12-3 or TRBV12-4 to TRBJ2-1; no reliable D call. Trimming cost V 6 bases and J 8 bases, with 11 bases left between them. CDR3 size: 12 residues. The CDR3 DNA is TGTGCCAGCAGGCCCAATCACGATGAGCAGTTCTTC. Translated, it gives CASRPNHDEQFF.